This T cell receptor beta chain was obtained from a study of long-term antiretroviral therapy in people with HIV. Study at large: The 2015 immediate-ART recommendation came about a decade after the earliest samples.

Overall study findings and caveats: Following ART, diversity rose but still fell short of transplant donor controls.

As for this clone: Its specificity is not known. Relative to the germline gene, one junction end is altered; a read error may explain this. The sample contains more than one DNA sequence encoding this CDR3.

Germline V lookup: CDR1 SGHNT, CDR2 YYREEE (reference sequence). This CDR3 region has 14 residues. Runs used v3.0 of the immunoSEQ assay and were done at survey level. Data came from immunoSEQ multiplex PCR; TCRdb stores just in-frame clones and leaves some out. The top ten hold roughly a fifth of the sample, which has around 12,000 clones, 88% seen once. This material consisted of unsorted PBMCs, taken 2.1 years after starting antiretroviral therapy. V is TRBV5-4 and J is TRBJ1-2; the D gene is possibly TRBD1 (6 bases). This receptor was identified in a woman in her thirties or forties with HIV. For the CDR3, the DNA is TGCGCCAGCAGCCAAGATTGGGGGGGCATTGGCTACACCTTC. Its translation: CASSQDWGGIGYTF.